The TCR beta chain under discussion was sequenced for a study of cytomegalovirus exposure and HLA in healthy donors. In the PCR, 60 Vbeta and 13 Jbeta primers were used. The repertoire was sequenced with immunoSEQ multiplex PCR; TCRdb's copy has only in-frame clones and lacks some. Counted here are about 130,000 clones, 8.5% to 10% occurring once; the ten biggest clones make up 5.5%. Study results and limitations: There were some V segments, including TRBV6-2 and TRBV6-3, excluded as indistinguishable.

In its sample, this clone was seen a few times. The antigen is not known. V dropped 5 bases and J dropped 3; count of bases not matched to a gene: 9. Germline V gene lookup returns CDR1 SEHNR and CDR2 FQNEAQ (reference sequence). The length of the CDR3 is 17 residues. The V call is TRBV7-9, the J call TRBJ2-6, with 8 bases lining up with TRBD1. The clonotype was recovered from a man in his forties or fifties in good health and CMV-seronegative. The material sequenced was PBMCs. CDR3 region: CASSHGQGIFGANVLTF. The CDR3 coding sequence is TGTGCCAGCAGCCACGGACAGGGAATCTTTGGGGCCAACGTCCTGACTTTC.